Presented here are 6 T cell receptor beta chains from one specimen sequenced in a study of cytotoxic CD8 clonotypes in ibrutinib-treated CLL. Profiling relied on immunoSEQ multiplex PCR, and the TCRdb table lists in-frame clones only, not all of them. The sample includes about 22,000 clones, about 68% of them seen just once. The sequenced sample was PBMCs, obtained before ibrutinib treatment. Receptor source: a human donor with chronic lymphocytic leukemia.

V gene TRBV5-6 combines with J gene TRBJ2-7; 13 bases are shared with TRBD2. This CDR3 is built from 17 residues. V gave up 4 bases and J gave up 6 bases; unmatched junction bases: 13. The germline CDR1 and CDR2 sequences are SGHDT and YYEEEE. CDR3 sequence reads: CASSIYGTSGIMVEQYF. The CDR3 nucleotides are TGTGCCAGCAGCATATACGGGACTAGCGGGATTATGGTCGAGCAGTACTTC.

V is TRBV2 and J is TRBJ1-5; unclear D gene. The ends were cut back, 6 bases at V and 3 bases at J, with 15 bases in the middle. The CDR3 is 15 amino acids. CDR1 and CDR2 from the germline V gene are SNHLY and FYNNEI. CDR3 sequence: CASRETGLNNQPQHF. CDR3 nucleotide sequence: TGTGCCAGCAGGGAGACCGGACTGAACAATCAGCCCCAGCATTTT.

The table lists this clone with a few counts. The CDR3 region has the DNA TGTGCCAGCTCACCCCCCGAGGGACGCAATCAGCCCCAGCATTTT. Its protein is CASSPPEGRNQPQHF. J is TRBJ1-5 and V is TRBV18; possible D gene TRBD1, 5 bases. From germline, CDR1 is KGHSH and CDR2 LQKENI. Trimming removed 3 bases from V and 2 bases from J, with 11 bases in between. CDR3 length: 15 residues.

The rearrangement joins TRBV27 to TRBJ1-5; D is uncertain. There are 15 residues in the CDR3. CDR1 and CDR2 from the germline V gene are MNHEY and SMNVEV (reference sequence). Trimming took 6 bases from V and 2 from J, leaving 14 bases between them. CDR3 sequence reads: CASRRTEVGNQPQHF. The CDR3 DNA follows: TGTGCCAGCAGAAGGACGGAGGTAGGCAATCAGCCCCAGCATTTT.

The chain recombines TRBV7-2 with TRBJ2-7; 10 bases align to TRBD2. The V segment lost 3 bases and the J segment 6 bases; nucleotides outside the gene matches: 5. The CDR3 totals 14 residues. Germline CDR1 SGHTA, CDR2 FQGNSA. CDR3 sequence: CASSLIAGGREQYF. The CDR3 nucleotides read TGTGCCAGCAGCTTGATAGCGGGAGGTCGCGAGCAGTACTTC.

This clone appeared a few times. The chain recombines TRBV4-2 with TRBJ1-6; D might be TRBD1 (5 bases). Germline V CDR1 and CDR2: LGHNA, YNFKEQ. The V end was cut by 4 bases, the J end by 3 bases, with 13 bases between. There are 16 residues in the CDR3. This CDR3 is CASSLGPQSYNSPLHF. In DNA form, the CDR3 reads TGTGCCAGCAGCCTGGGGCCTCAAAGCTATAATTCACCCCTCCACTTT.